The present T cell receptor beta chain was sequenced within a study of PD-1 blockade in classical Hodgkin lymphoma. Study results and limitations: After ASCT, patients who started nivolumab under 1 year later were excluded.

All trial patients relapsed after autologous stem cell transplantation. Sequenced by immunoSEQ multiplex PCR; TCRdb stores in-frame clones only, minus some. This table has approximately 80,000 clones, 89% appearing once. To note about this clone: Its antigen is unknown.

Germline-derived CDR1 and CDR2 are SGHVS and FNYEAQ. V lost 5 bases, J lost 5 bases, and 5 bases stayed unmatched. The CDR3 consists of 13 residues. J is TRBJ1-2 and V is TRBV7-6; 7 nucleotides line up with TRBD1. The sequence was obtained from a human donor with classical Hodgkin lymphoma. Sequencing was performed on peripheral blood mononuclear cells (PBMCs), taken at baseline. The CDR3 protein is CASSPGTDYGYTF. The CDR3 region has the DNA TGTGCCAGCAGCCCGGGGACAGATTATGGCTACACCTTC. Full variable domain (remainder filled in from reference TRBV7-6 and TRBJ1-2): GAGVSQSPRYKVTKRGQDVALRCDPISGHVSLYWYRQALGQGPEFLTYFNYEAQQDKSGLPNDRFSAERPEGSISTLTIQRTEQRDSAMYRCASSPGTDYGYTFGSGTRLTVV.